This T cell receptor (beta chain) was sequenced in a study of OX40 agonist ivuxolimab in advanced cancers. The data were produced by immunoSEQ multiplex PCR, yet TCRdb's version contains in-frame clones alone and is incomplete. The sample shows approximately 70,000 clones, around nine tenths of them seen only once. The CDR3 is made up of 13 amino acids. CDR1 and CDR2 from the germline V gene are SGHVS and FNYEAQ. V was cut by 4 bases and J by 2 bases, with 9 bases left in between. The rearrangement links TRBV7-6 to TRBJ2-7; tentatively, D is TRBD2 (5 bases). This material consisted of CD4+ or CD8+ T cells sorted from blood, taken in a trial of the OX40 agonist ivuxolimab. The clonotype comes from an adult with an advanced solid tumor such as melanoma, head and neck, liver or kidney cancer. The CDR3 DNA sequence: TGTGCCAGCAGCTCCGGGATGACCTACGAGCAGTACTTC. Protein sequence: CASSSGMTYEQYF.